The 11 T cell receptor beta chains in this list originate from one sample, sequenced in a study of post-analysis software for immune sequencing data. Unique molecular identifiers were carried by the TCR beta cDNA libraries. TCRdb itself ran the PCR reads through MiXCR, one entry per CDR3 protein. This table holds some 500,000 distinct CDR3 sequences, less than 45% found once. Study-level results: Roughly 5 TRBV segments, TRBV5-6, TRBV5-1 and TRBV20-1 among them, were found more frequent in patients than controls.

Their antigens are not known. The specimen sequenced was blood. Receptors were obtained from a girl aged 5 to 17 with multiple sclerosis.

The J gene is TRBJ2-1, the V gene TRBV7-6, with 9 bases fitting TRBD2. Germline assignment: CDR1 SGHVS and CDR2 FNYEAQ. The V segment lost 1 base and the J segment 4 bases; nucleotides outside the gene matches: 8. This CDR3 has 17 amino acids. CDR3: CASSLEVAGEGYNEQFF. In DNA, the CDR3 is TGTGCCAGCAGCTTAGAGGTAGCGGGAGAAGGGTACAATGAGCAGTTCTTC.

This clonotype was detected only a few times. This chain uses TRBV20-1 with TRBJ2-5; D gene ambiguous. Gene TRBJ2-7 matches the end of the DNA better, so the J call may be wrong. The CDR3 consists of 11 residues. Germline CDR1 is DFQATT and CDR2 is SNEGSKA (reference sequence). CDR3 coding DNA: TGCAGTGCTAGAGATGCCGCCGAGCAGTACTTC. It is translated as CSARDAAEQYF.

The chain is built from TRBV12-3 or TRBV12-4 and TRBJ2-5; a possible D gene is TRBD2 (6 bases). V shed 3 bases and J shed 5 bases, with 19 bases lying between them. CDR3 length equals 16 residues. The CDR3 here is CASSLLPGLLGETQYF. CDR3 nucleotides: TGTGCCAGCAGTTTGCTGCCGGGACTGCTCGGGGAGACCCAGTACTTC.

The CDR3 region has the DNA TGTGCCAGCAGCTTAGGACTAGCGGGTTCGGATACGCAGTATTTT. It codes for CASSLGLAGSDTQYF. The chain links TRBV7-3 to TRBJ2-3, with 11 bases that match TRBD2. The CDR3 is 15 amino acids. Trimming removed 2 bases from V and 6 bases from J; junction bases left unmatched: 4. The germline gives CDR1 SGHTA, CDR2 FQGTGA.

V gene TRBV20-1 combines with J gene TRBJ1-2, with TRBD1 identical over 8 bases. The CDR3 covers 14 residues. The germline CDR1 and CDR2 sequences are DFQATT and SNEGSKA (reference sequence). Trimming removed 0 bases from V and 3 bases from J; junction bases left unmatched: 3. The CDR3 reads CSAREGQGYYGYTF. The CDR3 DNA sequence: TGCAGTGCTAGAGAAGGACAGGGATACTATGGCTACACCTTC.

The J gene is TRBJ2-2, the V gene TRBV5-1; D remains unclear. Trimming took 1 base from V and 2 from J, leaving 9 bases between them. CDR1 is SGHRS, CDR2 YFSETQ, per germline. CDR3 size: 15 residues. The CDR3 DNA follows: TGCGCCAGCAGCTTGTCGGTCAGAAACACCGGGGAGCTGTTTTTT. Translating it yields CASSLSVRNTGELFF.

In its sample, this clonotype was seen a few times. The chain is built from TRBV28 and TRBJ2-1; D is perhaps TRBD1 (5 bases). CDR1 MDHEN and CDR2 SYDVKM come from the germline V gene. With 3 bases removed from V and 6 bases from J, the gap between germline ends came to 6 bases. The CDR3 contains 12 residues. The DNA for the CDR3 is TGTGCCAGCAGTTTCAGGGTCAATGAGCAGTTCTTC. Its protein product is CASSFRVNEQFF.

This chain connects TRBV18 to TRBJ1-2; 8 bases are shared with TRBD1. Trimming cost V 7 bases and J 8 bases; bases outside gene matches: 9. CDR1 KGHSH and CDR2 LQKENI come from the germline V gene. CDR3 length equals 13 residues. CDR3 coding DNA: TGTGCCAGCTGGTCCGGACAGGGACTAGGCTACACCTTC. The encoded protein is CASWSGQGLGYTF. Full variable domain (missing parts from reference TRBV18 and TRBJ1-2): NAGVMQNPRHLVRRRGQEARLRCSPMKGHSHVYWYRQLPEEGLKFMVYLQKENIIDESGMPKERFSAEFPKEGPSILRIQQVVRGDSAAYFCASWSGQGLGYTFGSGTRLTVV.

J is TRBJ2-3 and V is TRBV20-1; 8 positions match TRBD1. With 2 bases clipped from V and 2 bases from J, the junction kept 9 bases outside the gene matches. Germline V lookup: CDR1 DFQATT, CDR2 SNEGSKA (reference sequence). The CDR3 has 16 amino acids. The chain's CDR3 is CSARNSDRGSTDTQYF. The DNA for the CDR3 is TGCAGTGCTAGAAACTCCGACAGGGGATCCACAGATACGCAGTATTTT.

With regard to this clonotype: At one of its ends the junction is not consistent with the germline gene, which may arise from a read error. V and J are TRBV7-7 and TRBJ2-4; D may be TRBD2 (5 bases). Germline V gene lookup returns CDR1 SSHAT and CDR2 FNYEAQ (reference sequence). There are 14 residues in the CDR3. For the CDR3, the DNA is TGTGCTAGCAGCTTAGCGTCGGCAACCATGGAGCAGTACTTC. It encodes CASSLASATMEQYF.

The J gene is TRBJ2-3, the V gene TRBV25-1, with TRBD2 matching 8 bases. Looked up from germline, CDR1 is MGHDK and CDR2 is SYGVNS. With 7 bases clipped from V and 4 bases from J, the junction kept 16 bases outside the gene matches. The CDR3 totals 17 residues. CDR3 sequence: CASNPGGVNVHPDTQYF. CDR3 nucleotides: TGTGCCAGCAACCCCGGGGGGGTAAATGTGCATCCAGATACGCAGTATTTT.